This note documents a single T cell receptor beta chain sequence. The data were taken from a study of OX40 agonist ivuxolimab in advanced cancers. As for the study in general: Three dose-escalation patients had partial responses: one with hepatocellular carcinoma and two with cutaneous melanoma.

Germline-derived CDR1 and CDR2 are KGHSH and LQKENI. CDR3 length: 13 amino acids. V dropped 1 base and J dropped 2 bases, with 5 bases sitting between them. Sequencing used immunoSEQ multiplex PCR; TCRdb keeps in-frame clones, though not all of them. The sample contains 39,000 or so clones, roughly 90% of which appear only once. Blood got drawn at baseline, again on cycle 4 day 1, and then on cycle 7 day 1. The rearrangement uses TRBV18 and TRBJ2-5; D uncertain. The receptor comes from an adult with an advanced solid tumor such as melanoma, head and neck, liver or kidney cancer. The starting material was CD4+ or CD8+ T cells sorted from blood, obtained in a trial of the OX40 agonist ivuxolimab. The CDR3 region has the DNA TGTGCCAGCTCACCACAATCACAAGAGACCCAGTACTTC. This gives the protein CASSPQSQETQYF. Full variable domain (missing parts from reference TRBV18 and TRBJ2-5): NAGVMQNPRHLVRRRGQEARLRCSPMKGHSHVYWYRQLPEEGLKFMVYLQKENIIDESGMPKERFSAEFPKEGPSILRIQQVVRGDSAAYFCASSPQSQETQYFGPGTRLLVL.